This T cell receptor beta chain was profiled in a study of blood T cell repertoires in COVID-19. Study summary: The United States, Italy and Spain were the sources of the acute and convalescent COVID-19 samples. Sources were T cells, B-cell-depleted T cells, or PBMCs; the material itself was cDNA or gDNA.

Original processing notes: Researchers report that nucleated cell counts were estimated from reference gene primer amplification. TCRdb's copy holds only in-frame clones and misses some; the assay was immunoSEQ multiplex PCR. V and J calls and clone size come straight from that table; D and trimming were deduced from the DNA. The sample contains 150,000 or so clones, about 89% of which appear only once. This clone was observed once. With 3 bases clipped from V and 0 bases from J, the junction kept 8 bases outside the gene matches. Germline loops: CDR1 MDHEN, CDR2 SYDVKM. This CDR3 is built from 16 residues.

This receptor was taken from a man between 45 and 60 years old with acute or convalescent COVID-19. The V and J genes are TRBV28 and TRBJ2-7, with 7 positions matching TRBD2. Sequenced: peripheral blood. CDR3 amino acids: CASSLAGDVTSYEQYF. The CDR3 DNA follows: TGTGCCAGCAGTTTGGCGGGAGACGTTACCTCCTACGAGCAGTACTTC.